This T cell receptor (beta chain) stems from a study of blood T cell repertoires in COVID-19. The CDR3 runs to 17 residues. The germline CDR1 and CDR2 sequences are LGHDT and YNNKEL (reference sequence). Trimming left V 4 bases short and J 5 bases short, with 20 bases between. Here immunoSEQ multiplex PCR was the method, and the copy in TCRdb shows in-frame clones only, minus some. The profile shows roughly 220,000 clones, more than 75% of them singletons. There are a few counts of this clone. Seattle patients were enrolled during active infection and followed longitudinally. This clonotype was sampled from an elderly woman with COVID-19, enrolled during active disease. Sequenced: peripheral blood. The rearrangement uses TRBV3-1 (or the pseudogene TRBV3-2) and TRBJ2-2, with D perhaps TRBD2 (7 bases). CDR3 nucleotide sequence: TGTGCCAGCAGCCCTACGGGGGGCAGGGGAGGTACCGGGGAGCTGTTTTTT. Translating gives CASSPTGGRGGTGELFF.